This passage covers 13 T cell receptor beta chains from one sample sequenced in a study of cytomegalovirus exposure and HLA in healthy donors. Use of 60 Vbeta and 13 Jbeta primers characterized the PCR. Profiling relied on immunoSEQ multiplex PCR, and the TCRdb table lists in-frame clones only, not all of them. Among 85,000 to 130,000 clones listed, about 80% were seen once. Input material: PBMCs. Receptors originate from a man in his 60s in good health and CMV-seropositive.

V usage is TRBV6-1 and J usage is TRBJ2-5; the match to TRBD2 covers 11 bases. The ends lost 10 bases at V and 5 bases at J; junction bases unmatched: 9. CDR1 is MNHNS, CDR2 SASEGT, per germline. This CDR3 spans 14 amino acids. The DNA of the CDR3 is TGTGCCACCCGGATTTTAGCGGGGGGGGAGACCCAGTACTTC. It yields the protein CATRILAGGETQYF.

This clone was observed once. This chain uses TRBV6-5 with TRBJ1-6; no reliable D call. V lost 10 bases and J lost 9, with 13 bases in between. Germline-derived CDR1 and CDR2 are MNHEY and SVGAGI. This CDR3 has 12 residues. For the CDR3, the DNA is TGTGCCATCAGCGCTGGGAGTTCACCCCTCCACTTT. Residues: CAISAGSSPLHF.

The chain employs TRBV7-9 and TRBJ1-4; TRBD1 agrees at 8 bases. Germline V CDR1 and CDR2: SEHNR, FQNEAQ (reference sequence). V lost 5 bases and J lost 5; bases outside the gene matches: 4. This CDR3 is built from 14 residues. CDR3 in amino acids: CASSTRTGNEKLFF. CDR3 DNA: TGTGCCAGCAGCACGCGGACAGGGAATGAAAAACTGTTTTTT.

This chain joins TRBV6-5 and TRBJ2-1, with TRBD1 identical over 10 bases. Germline V gene lookup returns CDR1 MNHEY and CDR2 SVGAGI. CDR3 length equals 16 residues. V gave up 2 bases and J gave up 4 bases; unmatched junction bases: 5. CDR3 residues: CASSYPTGGTYNEQFF. CDR3 coding DNA: TGTGCCAGCAGTTACCCGACAGGGGGCACGTACAATGAGCAGTTCTTC.

This chain joins TRBV7-9 and TRBJ2-7, with D possibly TRBD2 on 5 matching bases. This CDR3 comprises 12 residues. Germline-derived CDR1 and CDR2 are SEHNR and FQNEAQ (reference sequence). V shed 5 bases and J shed 4 bases, with 9 bases lying between them. The CDR3 DNA sequence: TGTGCCAGCAGCGGGAGTGGGTACGAGCAGTACTTC. Amino acid sequence: CASSGSGYEQYF.

This clone was seen more than once but under ten times. V usage is TRBV28 and J usage is TRBJ2-5, with 9 bases that match TRBD2. The CDR3 extends over 14 amino acids. The J segment lost 2 bases and the V segment lost 4 bases, leaving 2 bases of the junction unmatched. The germline gives CDR1 MDHEN, CDR2 SYDVKM. The CDR3 sequence: CASSWTSAQETQYF. CDR3 nucleotide sequence: TGTGCCAGCAGTTGGACTAGCGCGCAAGAGACCCAGTACTTC.

This chain links TRBV6-4 with TRBJ2-3; 7 bases map to TRBD1. CDR1 is MRHNA, CDR2 SNTAGT, per germline. The CDR3 runs 14 residues. With V trimmed by 3 bases and J by 1 base, 1 base remained unmatched. The CDR3 spells CASSEQGRTDTQYF. The CDR3 DNA follows: TGTGCCAGCAGTGAACAGGGGCGCACAGATACGCAGTATTTT.

The rearrangement links TRBV5-1 to TRBJ2-6; D may be TRBD2 (6 bases). CDR1 and CDR2 from the germline V gene are SGHRS and YFSETQ. V was cut by 3 bases and J by 0 bases, with 16 bases left in between. The CDR3 is 18 amino acids. In nucleotides, the CDR3 is TGCGCCAGCAGCTGGTCCGGGACTGAAAGCTCTGGGGCCAACGTCCTGACTTTC. This encodes CASSWSGTESSGANVLTF. Supplemented by reference TRBV5-1 and TRBJ2-6, the full variable domain reads KAGVTQTPRYLIKTRGQQVTLSCSPISGHRSVSWYQQTPGQGLQFLFEYFSETQRNKGNFPGRFSGRQFSNSRSEMNVSTLELGDSALYLCASSWSGTESSGANVLTFGAGSRLTVL.

The count of this clone is one. V gene TRBV5-1 combines with J gene TRBJ1-1, with TRBD1 identical over 8 bases. The trim removed 4 bases at V and 4 bases at J, leaving 3 bases unmatched. The germline V gene has CDR1 SGHRS and CDR2 YFSETQ. The CDR3 spans 13 residues. The chain's CDR3 is CASSPDRVTEAFF. The CDR3 coding sequence is TGCGCCAGCAGCCCGGACAGGGTCACTGAAGCTTTCTTT.

This rearrangement joins TRBV19 to TRBJ1-1; the D gene is possibly TRBD1 (6 bases). Germline V gene lookup returns CDR1 LNHDA and CDR2 SQIVND (reference sequence). The CDR3 runs 13 residues. Trimming left V 0 bases short and J 4 bases short, with 6 bases between. The CDR3 protein is CASSIDRGTEAFF. As DNA, the CDR3 is TGTGCCAGTAGTATAGACAGGGGCACTGAAGCTTTCTTT.

The chain has TRBV9 and TRBJ2-5, with a possible D match to TRBD1 (6 bases). The CDR3 sequence is 13 residues long. Trimming took 0 bases from V and 7 from J, leaving 10 bases between them. CDR1 is SGDLS, CDR2 YYNGEE, per germline. The CDR3 region has the DNA TGTGCCAGCAGCGTAGGGGGGCCAGGGACCCAGTACTTC. Its translation: CASSVGGPGTQYF.

J is TRBJ2-2 and V is TRBV5-4; 7 bases are a match to TRBD1. V shed 2 bases, J shed 4 bases, and the junction held 5 bases outside the gene matches. The germline gives CDR1 SGHNT, CDR2 YYREEE (reference sequence). The CDR3 sequence is 15 residues long. For the CDR3, the DNA is TGTGCCAGCAGCTTCGTCAGGGGGAGCACCGGGGAGCTGTTTTTT. As protein: CASSFVRGSTGELFF.

This chain's CDR3 is CASRGTGGKTEAFF. Here the CDR3 DNA reads TGTGCCAGCAGGGGGACAGGGGGTAAGACTGAAGCTTTCTTT. This chain links TRBV6-1 with TRBJ1-1; 11 nucleotides match TRBD1. CDR1 is MNHNS and CDR2 is SASEGT in the germline V gene. Trimming cost V 6 bases and J 5 bases; bases outside gene matches: 5. The CDR3 is 14 residues long.